This TCR beta chain was recovered during a study of beta chain features in type 1 diabetes. Background on the study: Healthy donors and patients showed comparable age, gender and cell yields.

Study findings and constraints: Across all four CD4+ subsets, people with type 1 diabetes showed modestly shorter TCRB CDR3s. It was possible that PCR favored shorter templates, equally so in patients and controls. Unsettled here was the matter of whether HLA type influences TCRB rearrangement.

In this sample, this clone turned up a few times. Its target is unknown. Expressed TCRB transcripts got sequenced, as all isolated RNA was reverse transcribed. Clones were sequenced by immunoSEQ multiplex PCR, and TCRdb holds only the in-frame ones, with some missing. Among about 220,000 clones listed, 9.5% to 13% were seen once. Sequencing was carried out using central memory CD4+ T cells from blood. This sequence originates from a man younger than 35 in good health.

CDR3 in amino acids: CASSLSRGPGYEQYF. CDR3 DNA sequence: TGTGCCAGCAGTTTATCGCGGGGGCCGGGCTACGAGCAGTACTTC. The V and J genes are TRBV27 and TRBJ2-7, with D possibly TRBD2 on 7 matching bases. The germline V gene has CDR1 MNHEY and CDR2 SMNVEV (reference sequence). The CDR3 loop spans 15 amino acids. V lost 0 bases and J 3 bases, leaving 12 bases between the germline ends.